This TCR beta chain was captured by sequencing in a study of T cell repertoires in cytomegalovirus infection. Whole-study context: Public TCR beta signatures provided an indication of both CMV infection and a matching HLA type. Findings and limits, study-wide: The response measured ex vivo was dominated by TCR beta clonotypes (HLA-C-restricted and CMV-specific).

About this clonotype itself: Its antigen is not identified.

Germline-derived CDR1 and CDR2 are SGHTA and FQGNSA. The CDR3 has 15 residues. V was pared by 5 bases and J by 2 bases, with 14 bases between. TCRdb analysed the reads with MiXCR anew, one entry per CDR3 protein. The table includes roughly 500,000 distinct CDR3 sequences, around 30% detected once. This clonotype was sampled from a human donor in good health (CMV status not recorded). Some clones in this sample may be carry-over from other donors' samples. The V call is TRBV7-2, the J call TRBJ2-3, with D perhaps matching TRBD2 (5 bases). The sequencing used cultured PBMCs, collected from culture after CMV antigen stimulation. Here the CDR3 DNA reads TGTGCCAGCAGCCTTAGCCGGGGTTACACAGATACGCAGTATTTT. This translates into CASSLSRGYTDTQYF.